The 16 T cell receptor beta chains below were found in one sample sequenced in a study of shared clonotypes between healthy human individuals. This table comes from immunoSEQ multiplex PCR, and its TCRdb copy is limited to in-frame clones, with some not included. The data show some 1,600,000 clones, approximately 98% seen once. The sequenced material came from naive CD4+ T cells sorted from blood. As for subset: CD45RA+ positively selected. These receptors were collected from a man younger than 40 in good health.

This sequence joins TRBV9 and TRBJ1-1; 10 positions match TRBD1. CDR1 SGDLS and CDR2 YYNGEE come from the germline V gene. This CDR3 has 15 amino acids. V was clipped by 8 bases and J by 0 bases; unmatched bases: 7. CDR3: CASNRQGALNTEAFF. The CDR3, as DNA: TGTGCCAGTAATCGACAGGGGGCTTTGAACACTGAAGCTTTCTTT.

The genes are TRBV6-5 and TRBJ2-2, with a weak D call TRBD1 (6 bases). The germline V and J ends were trimmed by 5 bases and 5 bases, with 9 bases remaining between them. The CDR3 runs to 13 residues. Germline V CDR1 and CDR2: MNHEY, SVGAGI. CDR3 loop: CASSSTGTGELFF. The DNA for the CDR3 is TGTGCCAGCAGTAGTACAGGGACCGGGGAGCTGTTTTTT.

The chain links TRBV11-3 to TRBJ2-2; D is perhaps TRBD1 (7 bases). V lost 5 bases and J 3 bases, leaving 16 bases between the germline ends. CDR1 and CDR2 (germline): SGHNT, YENEEA. The CDR3 loop spans 16 amino acids. In DNA form, the CDR3 reads TGTGCCAGCAGCCTCAGGGGGACTTCTTACACCGGGGAGCTGTTTTTT. Residues: CASSLRGTSYTGELFF.

The J gene is TRBJ2-3, the V gene TRBV13; the match to TRBD2 covers 11 bases. Trimming removed 2 bases from V and 2 bases from J; junction bases left unmatched: 9. Germline CDR1 reads PRHDT; CDR2 reads FYEKMQ (reference sequence). This CDR3 contains 18 residues. CDR3 nucleotide sequence: TGTGCCAGCAGCTTAATCTTTGGGACTAGCGGTGCCACAGATACGCAGTATTTT. Translating it yields CASSLIFGTSGATDTQYF.

The rearrangement uses TRBV5-4 and TRBJ2-7; D may be TRBD1 (6 bases). The CDR3 consists of 14 residues. Germline CDR1 SGHNT, CDR2 YYREEE (reference sequence). The V and J ends lost 0 bases and 5 bases respectively, with 12 bases between them. The CDR3 region is CASSLDSGVNEQYF. DNA for the CDR3: TGTGCCAGCAGCTTGGATTCAGGGGTCAACGAGCAGTACTTC.

The CDR3, as DNA: TGTGCCAGCAGCGCCACCGGGACAGGTGGGAGTGAGCAGTACTTC. It is translated as CASSATGTGGSEQYF. V usage is TRBV9 and J usage is TRBJ2-7, with TRBD1 matching over 8 bases. After removal of 3 bases from V and 7 bases from J, the junction contained 12 bases not matched to a gene. Germline V gene lookup returns CDR1 SGDLS and CDR2 YYNGEE. The CDR3 consists of 15 residues.

This clone was observed once. This chain uses TRBV5-4 with TRBJ2-3; 9 positions agree with TRBD1. Germline assignment: CDR1 SGHNT and CDR2 YYREEE (reference sequence). V gave up 4 bases and J gave up 4 bases; unmatched junction bases: 4. There are 14 residues in the CDR3. CDR3 region: CASSERTGADTQYF. CDR3 DNA: TGTGCCAGCAGCGAACGGACAGGGGCAGATACGCAGTATTTT.

This chain joins TRBV5-6 and TRBJ2-7; the match to TRBD1 covers 7 bases. The junction had 12 bases not matched to a gene; V was cut back by 4 bases and J by 5 bases. Germline V gene data show CDR1 as SGHDT and CDR2 as YYEEEE. CDR3 length equals 15 residues. CDR3 amino acids: CASSRTGTDWDEQYF. DNA for the CDR3: TGTGCCAGCAGCCGAACGGGGACAGACTGGGACGAGCAGTACTTC.

The rearrangement uses TRBV27 and TRBJ1-1, with unresolved D. Trimming cost V 5 bases and J 1 base, with 11 bases left between them. From germline, CDR1 is MNHEY and CDR2 SMNVEV (reference sequence). This CDR3 contains 14 residues. For the CDR3, the DNA is TGTGCCAGCAGTGCCTCGATGAAGAACACTGAAGCTTTCTTT. Protein: CASSASMKNTEAFF.

This chain uses TRBV18 with TRBJ2-1; 7 nucleotides match TRBD1. This CDR3 comprises 14 residues. Per the germline V gene, CDR1 is KGHSH and CDR2 is LQKENI. V lost 7 bases to trimming and J lost 0 bases; unmatched junction nucleotides: 3. CDR3 DNA: TGTGCCAGCTTGAGACAGGGCTCCTACAATGAGCAGTTCTTC. This gives the protein CASLRQGSYNEQFF.

This clone appeared a single time. Other nucleotide sequences in the sample specify the same CDR3. The chain employs TRBV5-1 and TRBJ2-2, with 15 bases lining up with TRBD2. The CDR3 runs to 18 residues. The germline gives CDR1 SGHRS, CDR2 YFSETQ. V was pared by 4 bases and J by 4 bases, with 8 bases of the junction left unmatched. The chain's CDR3 is CASSLGLAGGPGTGELFF. CDR3 DNA: TGCGCCAGCAGCCTCGGACTAGCGGGAGGGCCGGGCACCGGGGAGCTGTTTTTT. Together with reference TRBV5-1 and TRBJ2-2, the CDR3 gives the full variable domain: KAGVTQTPRYLIKTRGQQVTLSCSPISGHRSVSWYQQTPGQGLQFLFEYFSETQRNKGNFPGRFSGRQFSNSRSEMNVSTLELGDSALYLCASSLGLAGGPGTGELFFGEGSRLTVL.

This clone appeared a single time. CDR3 nucleotide sequence: TGCGCCAGCAGCTTGGGACAGGGGGCCAACGTCCTGACTTTC. Protein product: CASSLGQGANVLTF. This chain joins TRBV5-1 and TRBJ2-6; D possibly corresponds to TRBD1 (5 bases). This CDR3 has 14 residues. V shed 0 bases and J shed 4 bases, with 5 bases lying between them. The germline V gene encodes CDR1 SGHRS and CDR2 YFSETQ.

The gene calls are TRBV19 and TRBJ2-2; D possibly corresponds to TRBD2 (6 bases). The CDR3 loop spans 15 amino acids. With 7 bases removed from V and 3 bases from J, the gap between germline ends came to 15 bases. CDR1 is LNHDA, CDR2 SQIVND, per germline (reference sequence). The CDR3 region is CASTLLPGDTGELFF. The CDR3 DNA sequence: TGTGCCAGTACCCTCCTTCCGGGGGACACCGGGGAGCTGTTTTTT.

This chain connects TRBV4-1 to TRBJ1-1; D is possibly TRBD1 (6 bases). Deletions cut 5 bases from V and 6 bases from J, with 19 bases between. CDR3 length equals 15 residues. From germline, CDR1 is MGHRA and CDR2 YSYEKL. The DNA of the CDR3 is TGCGCCAGCAGCAACCCCCCGGGACACCAGTCTGAAGCTTTCTTT. Protein sequence: CASSNPPGHQSEAFF.

V is TRBV6-1 and J is TRBJ2-7, with 8 bases that match TRBD1. The CDR3 sequence is 14 residues long. The junction had 8 bases not matched to a gene; V was cut back by 6 bases and J by 4 bases. Germline V gene sequence: CDR1 MNHNS, CDR2 SASEGT. In DNA form, the CDR3 reads TGTGCCAGCAGGCGTCAGGACAGGGATTACGAGCAGTACTTC. Protein: CASRRQDRDYEQYF.

The chain links TRBV11-2 to TRBJ2-5; TRBD2 matches at 7 bases. V lost 6 bases and J lost 4; bases outside the gene matches: 5. The CDR3 has 13 amino acids. CDR1 SGHAT and CDR2 FQNNGV come from the germline V gene. The CDR3 region has the DNA TGTGCCAGCAGGCTTACTAGCGTAGAGACCCAGTACTTC. Translation gives CASRLTSVETQYF.